Sequencing of this T cell receptor beta chain was carried out in a study of cytomegalovirus exposure and HLA in healthy donors. Study at large: Out of 150 million to 200 million T cells, an earlier analysis found some 110 million unique TCR beta sequences in total.

Germline CDR1 is MNHEY and CDR2 is SMNVEV (reference sequence). This CDR3 region has 13 residues. Trimming removed 5 bases at V and 0 bases at J, with 8 bases between. Whole-study findings and limits: Later on, an analysis tied around 17,000 TCR beta sequences to HLA alleles at 0.05 false discovery rate. Other equally common chains were less clonally expanded than HLA-associated TCR beta chains, a later analysis showed. CMV antigen specificity was confirmed in vitro for three CMV-associated chains.

Primers for the PCR totalled 60 Vbeta and 13 Jbeta. Profiled with immunoSEQ multiplex PCR; TCRdb holds only in-frame clones, not every one. Of 100,000 or so clones listed, 65% to 85% are singletons. Notes on this clone: Its antigen is currently unknown.

Sequenced sample: PBMCs. The chain couples TRBV27 to TRBJ2-7; D call uncertain. The sequence derives from a man aged 18 to 30 in good health and CMV-seronegative. The CDR3 sequence is CASSVQSSYEQYF. CDR3 nucleotides: TGTGCCAGCAGTGTTCAATCCTCCTACGAGCAGTACTTC.